This record covers a single TCR beta chain. What it binds is not known. The source of the sample is a study of T cell responses to AZD1222 COVID-19 vaccine. Germline V gives CDR1 SQVTM, CDR2 ANQGSEA. V lost 5 bases to trimming and J lost 5 bases, with 18 bases between them. There are 14 residues in the CDR3. Sequenced by immunoSEQ multiplex PCR; TCRdb stores in-frame clones only, minus some. Among tens of thousands of clones listed, over 75% were seen once. Study findings and constraints: Nearly half of spike-specific TCRs reportedly target unmutated variant regions.

The TCR sequence derives from an adult who received the AZD1222 COVID-19 vaccine. This chain links TRBV29-1 with TRBJ2-5; D might be TRBD1 (6 bases). The source was peripheral blood, collected 28 days after the second AZD1222 dose. This CDR3 reads CSVLGAGQFETQYF. CDR3 sequence (DNA): TGCAGCGTTCTCGGGGCCGGACAGTTCGAGACCCAGTACTTC.